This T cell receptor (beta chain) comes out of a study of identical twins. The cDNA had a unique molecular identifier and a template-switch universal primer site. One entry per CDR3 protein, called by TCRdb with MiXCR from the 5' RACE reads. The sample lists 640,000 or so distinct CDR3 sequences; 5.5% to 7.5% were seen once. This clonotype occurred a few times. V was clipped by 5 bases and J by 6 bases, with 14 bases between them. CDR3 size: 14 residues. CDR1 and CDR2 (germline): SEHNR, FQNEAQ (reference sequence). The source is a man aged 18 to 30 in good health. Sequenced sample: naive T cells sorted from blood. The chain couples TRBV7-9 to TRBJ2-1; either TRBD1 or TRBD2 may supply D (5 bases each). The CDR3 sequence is CASSGRDPGNEQFF. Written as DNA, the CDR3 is TGTGCCAGCAGCGGACGGGACCCAGGCAATGAGCAGTTCTTC.